This TCR beta chain is from a study of T cell repertoires in cytomegalovirus infection (dated by TCRdb to the late 2010s). With regard to the full study: The peptide stimulations were aimed at well-studied HLA-B-restricted epitopes as well as recently identified HLA-C-restricted CMV epitopes, whose presentation resists viral immunomodulation. Because public TCR beta signatures pointed to carriage of CMV infection together with the matching HLA type, the HLA type of each donor mattered for the analysis.

Spanning cysteine to phenylalanine, the CDR3 consists of 14 amino acids. The only DNA kept is the CDR3, 42 bases in frame from the first base. Relative to germline, V is missing 1 base and J is missing 11 bases, with 5 bases of the junction outside any gene match. Via the germline V gene (reference sequence), CDR1 is SEHNR and CDR2 FQNEAQ. This specimen's treatment or condition label, per the study, means: in vitro stimulation with specific CMV peptide epitopes to enrich CMV-specific T cells. In the case of this clonotype: This receptor's antigen is unknown. No much larger clonotype is one base removed from it; base qualities were not supplied.

What the work shows at the level of the full study, not this receptor alone: In the ex vivo response, HLA-C-restricted CMV-specific TCR beta clonotypes were dominant, and in two of eight donors the single most frequent clonotype came from this HLA-C-restricted group. Cumulative frequency of public TCR beta family members discriminated carriers of CMV infection plus the relevant HLA type in this cohort and an independent roughly 330-donor cohort.

Reads for this sample came from an Illumina HiSeq 1500. Starting from the raw public reads, TCRdb applied fastp trimming at Q25, assembled clones with MiXCR and retained in-frame beta chains. Each CDR3 protein gets just one entry, which takes the most common genes and DNA from the rows behind it. The sample table holds around 800,000 distinct CDR3 sequences, of which approximately 29% were seen once. The ten largest clonotypes hold around 12% of the sample. The clonotype was recovered from a human donor in good health (CMV status not recorded). Some clones in this sample may be carry-over from other donors' samples. Recombination joined TRBV7-9 with TRBJ2-3; TRBD2 agrees with 11 junctional bases. The sample was cultured CD8+ T cells from PBMCs, taken from culture after CMV antigen stimulation. The CDR3 is CASSLVAGGIKQYF. Read as DNA, the sequence is TGTGCCAGCAGCTTAGTAGCGGGGGGGATCAAGCAGTATTTT.